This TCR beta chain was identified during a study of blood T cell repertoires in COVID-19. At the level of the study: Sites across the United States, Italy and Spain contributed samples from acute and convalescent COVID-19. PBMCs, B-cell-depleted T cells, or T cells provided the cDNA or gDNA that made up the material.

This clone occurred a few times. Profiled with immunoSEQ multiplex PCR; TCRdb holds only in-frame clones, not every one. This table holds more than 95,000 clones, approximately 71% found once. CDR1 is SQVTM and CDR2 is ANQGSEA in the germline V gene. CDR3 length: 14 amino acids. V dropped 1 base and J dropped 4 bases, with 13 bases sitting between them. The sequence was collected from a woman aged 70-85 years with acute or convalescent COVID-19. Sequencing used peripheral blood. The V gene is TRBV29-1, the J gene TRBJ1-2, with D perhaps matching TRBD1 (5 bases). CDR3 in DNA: TGCAGCGTTGAAGTCTCGGGGGTCGGCTATGGCTACACCTTC. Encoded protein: CSVEVSGVGYGYTF.